These 23 T cell receptor beta chains originate from one sample sequenced in a study of cytomegalovirus exposure and HLA in healthy donors. The PCR employed 60 Vbeta primers together with 13 Jbeta primers. TCRdb's copy holds only in-frame clones and misses some; the assay was immunoSEQ multiplex PCR. The top ten hold around 1.5% of the sample, which has around 130,000 clones, approximately 80% seen once. Source material: PBMCs. The receptors shown here come from a woman aged 18-30 years in good health and CMV-seronegative.

The gene calls are TRBV30 and TRBJ1-1; no clear D. The CDR3 runs to 15 residues. V was cut by 0 bases and J by 0 bases, with 11 bases left in between. Germline CDR1 reads GTSNPN; CDR2 reads SVGIG (reference sequence). For the CDR3, the DNA is TGTGCCTGGAGTGTCGGGAAAACCATGAACACTGAAGCTTTCTTT. This encodes CAWSVGKTMNTEAFF.

The genes are TRBV19 and TRBJ2-3; no clear D gene. Germline assignment: CDR1 LNHDA and CDR2 SQIVND (reference sequence). Trimming shortened V by 3 bases and J by 1 base, and 8 bases separated the two germline ends. The CDR3 has 14 residues. CDR3 in amino acids: CASSMRIGTDTQYF. CDR3 DNA sequence: TGTGCCAGTAGTATGCGGATCGGCACAGATACGCAGTATTTT.

The chain employs TRBV27 and TRBJ2-6; D remains ambiguous. Trimming shortened V by 6 bases and J by 0 bases, and 9 bases separated the two germline ends. The CDR3 consists of 15 residues. Looked up from germline, CDR1 is MNHEY and CDR2 is SMNVEV (reference sequence). CDR3 amino acids: CASSLLFSGANVLTF. In nucleotides, the CDR3 is TGTGCCAGCAGCCTACTGTTCTCTGGGGCCAACGTCCTGACTTTC. The full variable domain, in which reference TRBV27 and TRBJ2-6 provide the parts outside the CDR3, is EAQVTQNPRYLITVTGKKLTVTCSQNMNHEYMSWYRQDPGLGLRQIYYSMNVEVTDKGDVPEGYKVSRKEKRNFPLILESPSPNQTSLYFCASSLLFSGANVLTFGAGSRLTVL.

The V gene is TRBV6-1, the J gene TRBJ2-4; D possibly corresponds to TRBD2 (6 bases). The germline V gene has CDR1 MNHNS and CDR2 SASEGT. The CDR3 is 14 amino acids. With 2 bases removed from V and 8 bases from J, the gap between germline ends came to 13 bases. CDR3 nucleotide sequence: TGTGCCAGCAGTGAATACGGGAGCGTCGACATTCAGTACTTC. Protein product: CASSEYGSVDIQYF.

The chain carries TRBV9 and TRBJ1-4; possibly TRBD1 for D (5 bases). This CDR3 spans 14 amino acids. Germline V lookup: CDR1 SGDLS, CDR2 YYNGEE. V was cut by 4 bases and J by 2 bases, with 9 bases left in between. The CDR3 coding sequence is TGTGCCAGCAGCCGGGGGTCGACTAATGAAAAACTGTTTTTT. This encodes CASSRGSTNEKLFF.

V is TRBV30 and J is TRBJ1-5; no firm D call. Germline assignment: CDR1 GTSNPN and CDR2 SVGIG (reference sequence). Trimming took 3 bases from V and 7 from J, leaving 16 bases between them. The CDR3 is 14 amino acids. CDR3 nucleotides: TGTGCCTGGAGCGTAGAATCTGTGCGCCAGCCCCAGCATTTT. Its translation is CAWSVESVRQPQHF.

The genes are TRBV30 and TRBJ1-2; 7 bases map to TRBD1. The germline V gene has CDR1 GTSNPN and CDR2 SVGIG (reference sequence). This CDR3 region has 16 residues. The V and J ends lost 4 bases and 0 bases, in that order; junction bases with no gene match: 11. The chain's CDR3 is CAWTAKGGPPNYGYTF. The CDR3 DNA sequence: TGTGCCTGGACAGCTAAAGGGGGCCCCCCTAACTATGGCTACACCTTC.

V gene TRBV7-9 combines with J gene TRBJ1-5; unclear D gene. There are 14 residues in the CDR3. Germline CDR1 reads SEHNR; CDR2 reads FQNEAQ (reference sequence). V lost 5 bases and J 7 bases, leaving 15 bases between the germline ends. The CDR3 DNA reads as TGTGCCAGCAGCCGAGAGGGAGCCAAACAGCCCCAGCATTTT. It is translated as CASSREGAKQPQHF.

J is TRBJ2-5 and V is TRBV21-1; the table calls TRBD1, which could not be checked here. The J call may be incorrect, as the DNA end agrees better with TRBJ2-7. TRBV21-1 is termed a pseudogene. The CDR3 has 12 residues. The chain's CDR3 is CASSKQGYEQYF. CDR3 DNA: TGTGCCAGCAGCAAACAGGGTTACGAGCAGTACTTC.

This clone was recorded only once. The rearrangement uses TRBV5-1 and TRBJ2-4; D is unclear. The CDR3 covers 15 residues. CDR1 is SGHRS and CDR2 is YFSETQ in the germline V gene. V was trimmed by 0 bases and J by 9 bases, leaving 16 bases between them. The CDR3 sequence is CASSLESVARGIQYF. CDR3 nucleotide sequence: TGCGCCAGCAGCTTGGAAAGCGTGGCCCGAGGCATTCAGTACTTC.

This clone was found a few times. This chain joins TRBV5-6 and TRBJ2-7; 9 bases map to TRBD2. The J segment lost 0 bases and the V segment lost 6 bases, leaving 7 bases of the junction unmatched. From germline, CDR1 is SGHDT and CDR2 YYEEEE. The CDR3 loop spans 15 amino acids. In DNA, the CDR3 is TGTGCCAGCACCTATAGCGGGAGAACCTCCTACGAGCAGTACTTC. Translation gives CASTYSGRTSYEQYF.

This clone was observed a handful of times. The chain couples TRBV15 to TRBJ1-2, with a tentative D call TRBD1 (6 bases). V was cut by 5 bases and J by 5 bases, with 12 bases left in between. Germline lookup yields CDR1 LNHNV and CDR2 YYDKDF (reference sequence). There are 13 residues in the CDR3. The CDR3 DNA follows: TGTGCCACCAGCGGAGGACAGCAGTATGGCTACACCTTC. This codes for CATSGGQQYGYTF. The entire variable domain, with the rest obtained from reference TRBV15 and TRBJ1-2, is as follows: DAMVIQNPRYQVTQFGKPVTLSCSQTLNHNVMYWYQQKSSQAPKLLFHYYDKDFNNEADTPDNFQSRRPNTSFCFLDIRSPGLGDTAMYLCATSGGQQYGYTFGSGTRLTVV.

This chain links TRBV30 with TRBJ1-4; 9 nucleotides match TRBD1. CDR3 length equals 14 residues. Germline trimming cut 5 bases from V and 1 base from J; bases unmatched to any gene: 2. Germline CDR1 reads GTSNPN; CDR2 reads SVGIG (reference sequence). CDR3 bases: TGTGCCTGGGAGACAGGGGGAACTAATGAAAAACTGTTTTTT. As protein: CAWETGGTNEKLFF.

The chain employs TRBV7-9 and TRBJ1-1; 7 nucleotides match TRBD1. V shed 2 bases and J 0 bases; nucleotides not matched to a gene: 3. The germline CDR1 and CDR2 sequences are SEHNR and FQNEAQ (reference sequence). CDR3 size: 15 residues. CDR3 sequence: CASSLSGQVNTEAFF. Here the CDR3 DNA reads TGTGCCAGCAGCTTATCCGGACAGGTGAACACTGAAGCTTTCTTT.

This rearrangement joins TRBV7-8 to TRBJ2-1, with D maybe TRBD2 (8 bases). The CDR3 is 16 residues long. With 5 bases removed from V and 8 bases from J, the gap between germline ends came to 22 bases. Germline V gene sequence: CDR1 SGHVS, CDR2 FQNEAQ. The CDR3 DNA reads TGTGCCAGCAGCCCCAGCGGGGGACAGATAGAGGATGAGCAGTTCTTC. It encodes CASSPSGGQIEDEQFF.

In its sample, this clone was seen a few times. The V call is TRBV5-6, the J call TRBJ1-1, with no clear D. CDR3 size: 13 residues. Trimming shortened V by 4 bases and J by 1 base, and 8 bases separated the two germline ends. CDR1 and CDR2 from the germline V gene are SGHDT and YYEEEE. Written as DNA, the CDR3 is TGTGCCAGCAGCCGTAACAGGAACACTGAAGCTTTCTTT. Protein product: CASSRNRNTEAFF. Drawing the rest from reference TRBV5-6 and TRBJ1-1, the complete variable domain is DAGVTQSPTHLIKTRGQQVTLRCSPKSGHDTVSWYQQALGQGPQFIFQYYEEEERQRGNFPDRFSGHQFPNYSSELNVNALLLGDSALYLCASSRNRNTEAFFGQGTRLTVV.

This chain connects TRBV19 to TRBJ2-1; D not resolved. CDR1 and CDR2 from the germline V gene are LNHDA and SQIVND (reference sequence). Trimming took off 3 bases at V and 7 bases at J, with 16 bases between the two ends. CDR3 length: 15 residues. The CDR3 DNA sequence: TGTGCCAGTAGTATCGGTCCAACTAAGACGAATGAGCAGTTCTTC. Its translation: CASSIGPTKTNEQFF.

The V call is TRBV10-1, the J call TRBJ2-7; tentative D call: TRBD2 (5 bases). Germline V gene lookup returns CDR1 WNHNN and CDR2 SYGVQD (reference sequence). Trimming took off 0 bases at V and 3 bases at J, with 9 bases between the two ends. This CDR3 is built from 14 residues. The CDR3 region has the DNA TGCGCCAGCAGTGAGTCTGGGGAGAACTACGAGCAGTACTTC. It encodes CASSESGENYEQYF.

The chain links TRBV5-1 to TRBJ1-1; D ambiguous. The length of the CDR3 is 13 residues. Trimming removed 1 base from V and 5 bases from J, with 9 bases in between. Germline V gene data show CDR1 as SGHRS and CDR2 as YFSETQ. The CDR3 spells CASSLWSGTEAFF. The CDR3 nucleotides are TGCGCCAGCAGCTTGTGGTCGGGGACTGAAGCTTTCTTT. Combining the CDR3 with reference TRBV5-1 and TRBJ1-1 gives the whole variable domain KAGVTQTPRYLIKTRGQQVTLSCSPISGHRSVSWYQQTPGQGLQFLFEYFSETQRNKGNFPGRFSGRQFSNSRSEMNVSTLELGDSALYLCASSLWSGTEAFFGQGTRLTVV.

This clone has a single count. The chain employs TRBV6-5 and TRBJ1-2; D call uncertain. Trimming shortened V by 7 bases and J by 8 bases, and 14 bases separated the two germline ends. The germline CDR1 and CDR2 sequences are MNHEY and SVGAGI. The CDR3 is made up of 12 amino acids. The CDR3: CASTGSRSGYTF. CDR3 DNA: TGTGCCAGCACCGGTTCTAGAAGCGGCTACACCTTC.

The CDR3 nucleotides are TGTGCCAGCAAACGGGACTCTAGCTCCTACGAGCAGTACTTC. Its translation: CASKRDSSSYEQYF. The chain combines TRBV2 with TRBJ2-7, with D possibly being TRBD2 (6 bases). Germline V gene sequence: CDR1 SNHLY, CDR2 FYNNEI. There are 14 residues in the CDR3. The ends were cut back, 7 bases at V and 0 bases at J, with 13 bases in the middle.

This clone appeared a few times. This chain links TRBV2 with TRBJ2-7; 10 bases map to TRBD2. With 6 bases clipped from V and 6 bases from J, the junction kept 5 bases outside the gene matches. CDR1 is SNHLY, CDR2 FYNNEI, per germline. The CDR3 has 13 amino acids. CDR3 loop: CASRGTSVPEQYF. CDR3 DNA: TGTGCCAGCAGAGGGACTAGCGTTCCCGAGCAGTACTTC. The full variable domain, with the rest looked up from reference TRBV2 and TRBJ2-7, is EPEVTQTPSHQVTQMGQEVILRCVPISNHLYFYWYRQILGQKVEFLVSFYNNEISEKSEIFDDQFSVERPDGSNFTLKIRSTKLEDSAMYFCASRGTSVPEQYFGPGTRLTVT.

This rearrangement joins TRBV6-5 to TRBJ1-1, with 8 bases lining up with TRBD1. Trimming removed 2 bases from V and 3 bases from J; junction bases left unmatched: 2. The CDR3 sequence is 14 residues long. Germline CDR1 is MNHEY and CDR2 is SVGAGI. The CDR3 DNA is TGTGCCAGCAGTTACAGGGGACAGGACACTGAAGCTTTCTTT. It yields the protein CASSYRGQDTEAFF.